This TCR beta chain originates from a study of T cell changes during pregnancy in multiple sclerosis. There are 16 residues in the CDR3. Germline trimming cut 5 bases from V and 8 bases from J; bases unmatched to any gene: 13. CDR1 SGHAT and CDR2 FQNNGV come from the germline V gene. Measured with immunoSEQ multiplex PCR; TCRdb has only the in-frame clones, and not every one. The data contain around 29,000 clones, 90% to 95% of them singletons. The chain recombines TRBV11-2 with TRBJ2-1, with 9 bases identical to TRBD2. Here the sequenced sample was CD8+ T cells from peripheral blood mononuclear cells, taken before pregnancy. This receptor was identified in a female donor with multiple sclerosis, enrolled in a pregnancy study. This chain's CDR3 is CASSDRLAAPDDEQFF. CDR3 sequence (DNA): TGTGCCAGCAGCGATCGACTAGCGGCCCCTGACGATGAGCAGTTCTTC.